This T cell receptor beta chain was observed in a study of cytomegalovirus exposure and HLA in healthy donors. Regarding this clone: Its antigen remains unidentified.

Germline V gene lookup returns CDR1 SGHTA and CDR2 FQGTGA. Trimming took 2 bases from V and 10 from J, leaving 6 bases between them. CDR3 length equals 11 residues. Researchers ran the PCR with 60 Vbeta and 13 Jbeta primers. Sequencing used immunoSEQ multiplex PCR; TCRdb keeps in-frame clones, though not all of them. This table holds about 94,000 clones, around two thirds found once. Whole-study findings and limits: According to reports, the classifier identified cytomegalovirus status with high specificity and sensitivity. The study recorded fewer than 200 TCR beta chains that were cytomegalovirus-associated. It is likely that the observed cluster of highly shared sequence variants was a sequencing artifact.

The TCR sequence derives from a man aged 25-45 years in good health and CMV-seronegative. The chain links TRBV7-3 to TRBJ2-1; D not resolved. Sequencing was done on a sample of PBMCs. CDR3 amino acids: CASSLQQEQFF. In nucleotides, the CDR3 is TGTGCCAGCAGCTTACAACAGGAGCAGTTCTTC.